One sample yielded the 17 T cell receptor beta chains listed below, sequenced in a study of cytomegalovirus exposure and HLA in healthy donors. Both 60 Vbeta primers and 13 Jbeta primers went into the PCR. Only in-frame clones appear in the TCRdb table, and some are missing; sequencing was by immunoSEQ multiplex PCR. The repertoire holds 130,000 to 150,000 clones, with 79% as singletons. The sample was PBMCs. These receptors were taken from a woman aged 40 to 55 in good health and CMV-seropositive.

This sequence joins TRBV2 and TRBJ1-5, with no clear D. Trimming pared 1 base from V and 2 bases from J, leaving 9 bases between. CDR1 and CDR2 (germline): SNHLY, FYNNEI. CDR3 length equals 15 residues. The CDR3 DNA reads as TGTGCCAGCAGTGAAGGGTTAGTCGGCAATCAGCCCCAGCATTTT. This translates into CASSEGLVGNQPQHF.

This clone is a singleton in its sample. The chain recombines TRBV19 with TRBJ1-4; 9 bases match TRBD1. The CDR3 is made up of 19 amino acids. The J segment lost 13 bases and the V segment lost 5 bases, leaving 26 bases of the junction unmatched. Germline CDR1 LNHDA, CDR2 SQIVND (reference sequence). This chain's CDR3 is CASSAPGTGNSEGVSGLFF. Here the CDR3 DNA reads TGTGCCAGTAGTGCCCCCGGGACAGGGAATAGCGAAGGGGTTTCCGGACTGTTTTTT.

The chain links TRBV7-2 to TRBJ1-1; D remains unclear. This CDR3 is built from 13 residues. Trimming cost V 3 bases and J 5 bases, with 10 bases left between them. Per germline, CDR1 SGHTA and CDR2 FQGNSA. The CDR3 DNA reads as TGTGCCAGCAGCTTCAGCAGCGGGACTGAAGCTTTCTTT. Translating gives CASSFSSGTEAFF.

This chain connects TRBV6-1 to TRBJ1-2; the match to TRBD1 covers 7 bases. Germline V gives CDR1 MNHNS, CDR2 SASEGT. The CDR3 has 13 amino acids. V shed 6 bases and J 8 bases; nucleotides not matched to a gene: 9. The CDR3 protein is CASSPGQPSGYTF. The CDR3 nucleotides are TGTGCCAGCAGCCCGGGACAGCCCTCCGGCTACACCTTC.

The chain links TRBV7-3 to TRBJ1-1; 11 nucleotides agree with TRBD1. The J segment lost 6 bases and the V segment lost 6 bases, leaving 9 bases of the junction unmatched. Germline CDR1 is SGHTA and CDR2 is FQGTGA. This CDR3 is built from 15 residues. The CDR3: CASSKDRGLMAEAFF. CDR3 coding DNA: TGTGCCAGCAGTAAGGACAGGGGGCTAATGGCTGAAGCTTTCTTT.

V is TRBV30 and J is TRBJ1-4, with D unresolved. Trimming took 0 bases from V and 4 from J, leaving 18 bases between them. Germline V gene lookup returns CDR1 GTSNPN and CDR2 SVGIG (reference sequence). This CDR3 region has 17 residues. The CDR3 bases are TGTGCCTGGAGTGTATCGTTCTTCAGGTCTGATAATGAAAAACTGTTTTTT. This sequence encodes CAWSVSFFRSDNEKLFF.

This chain joins TRBV5-1 and TRBJ2-1, with 7 positions matching TRBD1. V shed 2 bases, J shed 2 bases, and the junction held 1 base outside the gene matches. The V gene's germline CDR1 is SGHRS and CDR2 YFSETQ. The CDR3 extends over 14 amino acids. CDR3 in DNA: TGCGCCAGCAGCTTAACAGGGGCCTACAATGAGCAGTTCTTC. Its translation is CASSLTGAYNEQFF.

The rearrangement joins TRBV7-2 to TRBJ1-2; D is undetermined. The CDR3 has 14 amino acids. V was clipped by 2 bases and J by 4 bases, with 11 bases between them. Germline V gene sequence: CDR1 SGHTA, CDR2 FQGNSA. CDR3 loop: CASSLLLTSYGYTF. The CDR3 bases are TGTGCCAGCAGCTTATTGTTAACGAGCTATGGCTACACCTTC. The full variable domain, its missing parts supplied by reference TRBV7-2 and TRBJ1-2, is GAGVSQSPSNKVTEKGKDVELRCDPISGHTALYWYRQSLGQGLEFLIYFQGNSAPDKSGLPSDRFSAERTGGSVSTLTIQRTQQEDSAVYLCASSLLLTSYGYTFGSGTRLTVV.

The genes are TRBV28 and TRBJ2-5; the match to TRBD2 covers 9 bases. With V trimmed by 5 bases and J by 5 bases, 15 bases remained unmatched. Germline assignment: CDR1 MDHEN and CDR2 SYDVKM. The CDR3 covers 17 residues. The CDR3 region has the DNA TGTGCCAGCAGTCCCCTCCCTTGTGGCGGGGGGGGCGAGACCCAGTACTTC. Protein: CASSPLPCGGGGETQYF.

CDR3 residues: CASSLAPNTGELFF. The CDR3 nucleotides are TGTGCCAGCAGCTTAGCCCCTAACACCGGGGAGCTGTTTTTT. The rearrangement links TRBV7-9 to TRBJ2-2, with D unclear. The CDR3 consists of 14 residues. CDR1 is SEHNR, CDR2 FQNEAQ, per germline (reference sequence). The germline V and J ends were trimmed by 0 bases and 2 bases, with 4 bases remaining between them.

The genes are TRBV7-9 and TRBJ2-7; D not certain. The CDR3 runs to 12 residues. V was cut by 4 bases and J by 7 bases, with 11 bases left in between. Per the germline V gene, CDR1 is SEHNR and CDR2 is FQNEAQ (reference sequence). The CDR3 protein is CASSYNGREQYF. The CDR3, as DNA: TGTGCCAGCAGCTATAACGGTCGAGAGCAGTACTTC.

The rearrangement joins TRBV6-1 to TRBJ2-5, with 8 positions matching TRBD1. Germline V CDR1 and CDR2: MNHNS, SASEGT. The CDR3 is 15 amino acids. Trimming cost V 4 bases and J 1 base; bases outside gene matches: 5. As DNA, the CDR3 is TGTGCCAGCAGTGTAGGGACAGGACCCCAAGAGACCCAGTACTTC. This encodes CASSVGTGPQETQYF.

The chain recombines TRBV5-4 with TRBJ2-1; TRBD2 agrees at 8 bases. Per germline, CDR1 SGHNT and CDR2 YYREEE (reference sequence). CDR3 length: 16 amino acids. Trimming at V came to 2 bases and at J to 4 bases, leaving 8 bases not matched to a gene. The CDR3 DNA is TGTGCCAGCAGCTTAAGCGGGGGCCCAATTTACAATGAGCAGTTCTTC. This gives the protein CASSLSGGPIYNEQFF.

The chain carries TRBV7-9 and TRBJ2-5, with TRBD1 matching over 8 bases. Germline lookup yields CDR1 SEHNR and CDR2 FQNEAQ (reference sequence). Trimming took 4 bases from V and 5 from J; bases not matched to a gene: 9. The CDR3 is 15 residues long. CDR3 nucleotides: TGTGCCAGCAGCTCCCCGGACAGGGAAGGTGAGACCCAGTACTTC. This encodes CASSSPDREGETQYF.

The rearrangement links TRBV11-2 to TRBJ1-1; D is unclear. CDR1 and CDR2 (germline): SGHAT, FQNNGV. Between the trimmed V and J ends, which lost 0 bases and 1 base, there was a span of 9 bases. This CDR3 is built from 15 residues. Here the CDR3 DNA reads TGTGCCAGCAGCTTAGAACCGGGAGGGAACACTGAAGCTTTCTTT. Translating it yields CASSLEPGGNTEAFF.

The genes are TRBV4-2 and TRBJ1-1; D remains ambiguous. V shed 10 bases and J shed 4 bases, with 10 bases lying between them. The CDR3 is 11 amino acids. Germline CDR1 is LGHNA and CDR2 is YNFKEQ. The DNA for the CDR3 is TGTGCCACCTCTCCGGGCACTGAAGCTTTCTTT. It translates to CATSPGTEAFF.

The rearrangement uses TRBV28 and TRBJ2-5; 11 nucleotides agree with TRBD2. The CDR3 runs 16 residues. Unmatched junction bases numbered 7, after V lost 2 bases and J lost 5 bases. Germline values: CDR1 MDHEN, CDR2 SYDVKM. CDR3 amino acids: CASSLPTSGGSETQYF. The CDR3 coding sequence is TGTGCCAGCAGTTTACCCACTAGCGGGGGATCGGAGACCCAGTACTTC.